The T cell receptor (beta chain) described here comes from a study of T cells in Graves' hyperthyroidism and ophthalmopathy. The table lists this clonotype with many counts. No antigen is known for it. Points from the study as a whole: Blood shared most expanded thyroid clonotypes above 0.001.

It was RNA transcripts that yielded the amplified TCR beta CDR3 regions. TCR CDR3 regions were first amplified by RT-PCR with HTBI primers. TCRdb processed the multiplex PCR reads anew with MiXCR; each CDR3 protein has one entry. The data show approximately 300,000 distinct CDR3 sequences, 16% seen once. The CDR3 is 14 amino acids. After removal of 5 bases from V and 7 bases from J, the junction contained 8 bases not matched to a gene. The V call is TRBV12-3 or TRBV12-4, the J call TRBJ1-2, with 9 nucleotides matching TRBD1. This receptor was identified in a man aged 25-40 years with Graves' hyperthyroidism. Sequencing was done on a sample of blood. The CDR3, as DNA: TGTGCCAGCAGTCGACAGGGGGGTCTTGGTGGCTACACCTTC. Translating it yields CASSRQGGLGGYTF.